This TCR beta chain was sequenced for a study of T-cell reconstitution after alpha-beta-depleted transplantation in children. Preparing the TCRbeta library involved the use of unique molecular identifiers. TCRdb re-called the PCR reads through MiXCR, storing one row per CDR3 protein. The repertoire holds about 830,000 distinct CDR3 sequences, with 16% as singletons. This clonotype occurred a few times. Its antigen remains unidentified. General study findings and limits: The high TCRbeta diversity at day 60 in some patients came from surviving recipient T cells and thymic progenitors.

The material sequenced was PBMCs, mostly from graft donor cells, taken 360 days after TCRalphabeta/CD19-depleted stem cell transplant. The sequence came from a male patient younger than 18 who had a stem cell transplant for acute lymphoblastic leukemia, so the T cells may come from the graft donor.

The CDR3: CAISARLGVSQETQYF. For the CDR3, the DNA is TGTGCCATCAGTGCCCGGCTCGGGGTCTCCCAAGAGACCCAGTACTTC. V usage is TRBV10-3 and J usage is TRBJ2-5, with D tentatively TRBD2 (5 bases). Germline V lookup: CDR1 ENHRY, CDR2 SYGVKD. The germline V and J ends were trimmed by 4 bases and 1 base, with 16 bases remaining between them. The length of the CDR3 is 16 residues.